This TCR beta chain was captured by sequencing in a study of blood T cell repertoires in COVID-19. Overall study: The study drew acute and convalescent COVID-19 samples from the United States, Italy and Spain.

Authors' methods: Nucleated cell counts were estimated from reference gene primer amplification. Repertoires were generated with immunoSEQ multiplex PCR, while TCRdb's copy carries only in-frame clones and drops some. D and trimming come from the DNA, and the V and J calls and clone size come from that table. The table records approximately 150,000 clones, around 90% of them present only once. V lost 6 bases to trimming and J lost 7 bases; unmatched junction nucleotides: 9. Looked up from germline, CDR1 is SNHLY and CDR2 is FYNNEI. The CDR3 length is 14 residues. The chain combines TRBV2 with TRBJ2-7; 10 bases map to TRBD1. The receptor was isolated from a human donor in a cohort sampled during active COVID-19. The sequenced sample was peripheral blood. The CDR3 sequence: CASREDRGGLEQYF. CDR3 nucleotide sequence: TGTGCCAGCAGGGAGGACAGGGGGGGTTTAGAGCAGTACTTC.